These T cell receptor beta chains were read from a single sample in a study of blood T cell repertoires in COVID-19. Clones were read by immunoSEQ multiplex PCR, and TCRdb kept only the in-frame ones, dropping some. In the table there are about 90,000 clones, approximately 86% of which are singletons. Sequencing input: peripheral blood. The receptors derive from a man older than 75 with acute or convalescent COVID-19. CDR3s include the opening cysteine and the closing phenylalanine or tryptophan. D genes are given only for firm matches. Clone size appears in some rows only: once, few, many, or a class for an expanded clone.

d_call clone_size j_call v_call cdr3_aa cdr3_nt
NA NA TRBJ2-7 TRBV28 CATETSSYEQYF TGTGCCACGGAGACTAGCTCCTACGAGCAGTACTTC
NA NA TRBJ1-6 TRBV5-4 CASSKEGRRYNSPLHF TGTGCCAGCAGCAAGGAGGGCCGCCGGTATAATTCACCCCTCCACTTT
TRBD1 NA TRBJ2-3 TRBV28 CASSLDRGSTDTQYF TGTGCCAGCAGTTTAGACAGGGGGAGCACAGATACGCAGTATTTT
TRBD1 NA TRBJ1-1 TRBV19 CASSPSGQKNTEAFF TGTGCCAGTTCCCCGTCGGGACAGAAGAACACTGAAGCTTTCTTT
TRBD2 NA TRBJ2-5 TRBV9 CASSVGGLAGQETQYF TGTGCCAGCAGTGTAGGGGGACTAGCGGGCCAAGAGACCCAGTACTTC
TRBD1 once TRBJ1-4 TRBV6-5 CASSFYTGGTNEKLFF TGTGCCAGCAGTTTCTATACAGGGGGAACTAATGAAAAACTGTTTTTT
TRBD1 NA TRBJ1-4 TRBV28 CASRTGDVKLFF TGTGCCAGCAGGACAGGGGATGTCAAACTGTTTTTT
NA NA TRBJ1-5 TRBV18 CASSPGQSNQPQHF TGTGCCAGCTCACCAGGGCAGAGCAATCAGCCCCAGCATTTT
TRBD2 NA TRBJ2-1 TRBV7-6 CASTELSILAGRSYNEQFF TGTGCCAGCACCGAACTATCCATCTTAGCGGGCCGCTCCTACAATGAGCAGTTCTTC
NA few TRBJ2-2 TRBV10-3 CAISESKAELFF TGTGCCATCAGTGAGTCGAAAGCGGAGCTGTTTTTT
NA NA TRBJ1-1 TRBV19 CASSTLIAGGAFF TGTGCCAGTAGTACCCTCATTGCAGGAGGAGCTTTCTTT
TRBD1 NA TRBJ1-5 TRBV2 CASSRTGGSNQPQHF TGTGCCAGCAGTCGGACAGGGGGTAGCAATCAGCCCCAGCATTTT
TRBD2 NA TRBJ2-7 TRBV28 CASRPSGSRYEQYF TGTGCCAGCAGGCCTAGCGGGAGTCGGTACGAGCAGTACTTC
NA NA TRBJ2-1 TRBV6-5 CASNRAESSYNEQFF TGTGCCAGCAACCGAGCGGAAAGCTCCTACAATGAGCAGTTCTTC
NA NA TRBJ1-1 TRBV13 CASSSVGGGGTEAFF TGTGCCAGCAGCTCGGTCGGGGGAGGGGGCACTGAAGCTTTCTTT
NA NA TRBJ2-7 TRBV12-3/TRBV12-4 CASSSHNYEQYF TGTGCCAGCAGTTCTCACAACTACGAGCAGTACTTC
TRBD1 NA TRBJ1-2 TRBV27 CASSFRQGASLNYGYTF TGTGCCAGCAGTTTTCGGCAGGGGGCATCTTTGAACTATGGCTACACCTTC
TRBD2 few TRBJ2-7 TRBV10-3 CAISITSGTQGEQYF TGTGCCATCAGTATAACTAGCGGGACCCAGGGCGAGCAGTACTTC
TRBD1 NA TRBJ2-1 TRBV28 CASGTDNEQFF TGTGCCAGTGGGACAGACAATGAGCAGTTCTTC
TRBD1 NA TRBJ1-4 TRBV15 CATSRDTGANEKLFF TGTGCCACCAGCAGAGATACAGGGGCTAATGAAAAACTGTTTTTT
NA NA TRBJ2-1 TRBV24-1 CATSDPRRGSSYNEQFF TGTGCCACCAGTGATCCTCGACGGGGAAGCTCCTACAATGAGCAGTTCTTC
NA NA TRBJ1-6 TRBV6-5 CASRGGNSPLHF TGTGCCAGCAGAGGCGGCAATTCACCCCTCCACTTT
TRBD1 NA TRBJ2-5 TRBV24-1 CATSDPQGAETQYF TGTGCCACCAGTGATCCGCAGGGGGCAGAGACCCAGTACTTC
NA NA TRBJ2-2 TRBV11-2 CASSLDRGFLLTGELFF TGTGCCAGCAGCTTAGATAGGGGTTTTCTACTGACCGGGGAGCTGTTTTTT
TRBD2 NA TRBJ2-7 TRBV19 CASSQGLAGRRYEQYF TGTGCCAGTAGTCAAGGACTAGCGGGCCGCCGATACGAGCAGTACTTC
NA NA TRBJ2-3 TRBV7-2 CASRRTPSGTDTQYF TGTGCCAGCAGGCGGACTCCTTCTGGCACAGATACGCAGTATTTT
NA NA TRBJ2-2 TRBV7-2 CASSPQSTNTGELFF TGTGCCAGCAGCCCCCAATCTACGAACACCGGGGAGCTGTTTTTT
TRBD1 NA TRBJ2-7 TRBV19 CASSFRDRSYEQYF TGTGCCAGTAGTTTCCGGGACAGATCCTACGAGCAGTACTTC
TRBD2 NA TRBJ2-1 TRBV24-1 CATSLAGGGNEQFF TGTGCCACCAGTCTAGCGGGAGGGGGAAATGAGCAGTTCTTC
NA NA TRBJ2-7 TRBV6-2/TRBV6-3 CASSSGYPEQYF TGTGCCAGCAGTTCCGGGTATCCCGAGCAGTACTTC
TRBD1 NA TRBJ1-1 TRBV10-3 CASRDRPNTEAFF TGTGCCAGCCGGGACAGACCGAACACTGAAGCTTTCTTT
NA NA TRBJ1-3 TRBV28 CASSLIISGNTIYF TGTGCCAGCAGTCTAATAATATCTGGAAACACCATATATTTT
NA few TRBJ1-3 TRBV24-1 CATSDRPSSGNTIYF TGTGCCACCAGTGACCGTCCGAGCTCTGGAAACACCATATATTTT
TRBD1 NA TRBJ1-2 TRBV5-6 CASSLTTGSGGYTF TGTGCCAGCAGCTTGACGACAGGGTCGGGTGGCTACACCTTC
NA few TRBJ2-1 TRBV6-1 CASSETSFNEQFF TGTGCCAGCAGTGAAACGAGCTTCAATGAGCAGTTCTTC
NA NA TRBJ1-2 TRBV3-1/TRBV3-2 CASSQEGTGLEGYTF TGTGCCAGCAGCCAAGAAGGAACAGGATTAGAAGGCTACACCTTC
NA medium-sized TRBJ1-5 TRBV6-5 CASQDSEDQPQHF TGTGCCAGTCAAGACAGCGAAGATCAGCCCCAGCATTTT
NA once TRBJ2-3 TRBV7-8 CASSFRGESTDTQYF TGTGCCAGCAGCTTCAGGGGCGAGAGCACAGATACGCAGTATTTT
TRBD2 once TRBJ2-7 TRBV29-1 CSVTGLELYEQYF TGCAGCGTGACGGGACTAGAATTATACGAGCAGTACTTC
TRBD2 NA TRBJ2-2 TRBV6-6 CASTLSGSGTGELFF TGTGCCAGCACCCTTAGCGGGAGTGGCACCGGGGAGCTGTTTTTT
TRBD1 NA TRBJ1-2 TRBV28 CASSLGQGYGYTF TGTGCCAGCAGCCTGGGACAGGGCTATGGCTACACCTTC
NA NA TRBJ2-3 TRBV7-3 CASSPQGNTDTQYF TGTGCCAGCAGCCCTCAGGGAAACACAGATACGCAGTATTTT
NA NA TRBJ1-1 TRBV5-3 CARSLWDNRDTEAFF TGTGCCAGAAGCTTGTGGGATAACAGGGACACTGAAGCTTTCTTT
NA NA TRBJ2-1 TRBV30 CAWSLPYNEQFF TGTGCCTGGAGTCTTCCGTACAATGAGCAGTTCTTC
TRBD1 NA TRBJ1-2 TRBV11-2 CASSFSRTGDDGYTF TGTGCCAGCAGCTTCTCCCGGACAGGGGATGATGGCTACACCTTC
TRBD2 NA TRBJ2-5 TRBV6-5 CASGTSGQETQYF TGTGCCAGCGGTACTAGCGGCCAAGAGACCCAGTACTTC
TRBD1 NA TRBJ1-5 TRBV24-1 CATSDPQGGQLGPQHF TGTGCCACCAGTGATCCCCAAGGGGGCCAACTTGGGCCCCAGCATTTT
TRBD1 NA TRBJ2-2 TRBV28 CASTRGSTGELFF TGTGCCAGCACCAGGGGGAGCACCGGGGAGCTGTTTTTT
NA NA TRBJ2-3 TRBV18 CASSPGDNTDTQYF TGTGCCAGCTCACCCGGGGACAACACAGATACGCAGTATTTT
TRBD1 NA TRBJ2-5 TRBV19 CASTPSQGIQETQYF TGTGCCAGTACCCCATCACAGGGGATCCAAGAGACCCAGTACTTC
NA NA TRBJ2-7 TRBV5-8 CASRKTGVHEQYF TGTGCCAGCAGAAAGACCGGGGTGCACGAGCAGTACTTC
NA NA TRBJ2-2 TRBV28 CATPRSGGSGELFF TGTGCCACCCCGCGTTCTGGGGGCTCCGGGGAGCTGTTTTTT
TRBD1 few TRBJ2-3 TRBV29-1 CSVIRRGLITDTQYF TGCAGCGTGATTCGCAGGGGGCTTATCACAGATACGCAGTATTTT
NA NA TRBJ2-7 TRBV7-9 CASSPETSYEQYF TGTGCCAGCAGCCCAGAGACTTCCTACGAGCAGTACTTC
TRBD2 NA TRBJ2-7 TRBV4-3 CASSQAAGGGYEQYF TGCGCCAGCAGCCAAGCAGCGGGAGGGGGGTACGAGCAGTACTTC